This TCR beta chain was sequenced in a study of T cell responses to AZD1222 COVID-19 vaccine. Study observations and caveats: Spike-specific TCR breadth and depth rose after two AZD1222 doses. With dominance at 160-218 and 743-854, vaccine-associated CD4 TCRs spanned spike.

A word on this clone: The antigen is not known.

V was cut by 5 bases and J by 5 bases, with 4 bases left in between. The V gene's germline CDR1 is SQVTM and CDR2 ANQGSEA. The CDR3 has 10 amino acids. The data were produced by immunoSEQ multiplex PCR, yet TCRdb's version contains in-frame clones alone and is incomplete. In the table there are approximately 270,000 clones, 94% of which are singletons. The sample in question was peripheral blood, obtained 28 days after the second AZD1222 dose. The sequence derives from an adult who received the AZD1222 COVID-19 vaccine. The chain has TRBV29-1 and TRBJ2-1; D gene unclear. CDR3 protein: CSVRNNEQFF. CDR3 coding DNA: TGCAGCGTTAGGAACAATGAGCAGTTCTTC.